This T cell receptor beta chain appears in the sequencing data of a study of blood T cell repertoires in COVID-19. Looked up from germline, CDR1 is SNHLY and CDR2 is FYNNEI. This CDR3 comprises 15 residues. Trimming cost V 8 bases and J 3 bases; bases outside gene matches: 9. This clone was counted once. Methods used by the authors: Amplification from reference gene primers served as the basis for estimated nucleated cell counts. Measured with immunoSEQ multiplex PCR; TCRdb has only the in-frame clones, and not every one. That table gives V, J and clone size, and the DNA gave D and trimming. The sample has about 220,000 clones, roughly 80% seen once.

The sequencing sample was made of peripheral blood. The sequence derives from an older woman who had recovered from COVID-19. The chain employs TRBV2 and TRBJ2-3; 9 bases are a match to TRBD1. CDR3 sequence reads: CASHNPGQGTDTQYF. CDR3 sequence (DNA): TGTGCCAGCCATAATCCGGGACAGGGAACAGATACGCAGTATTTT.